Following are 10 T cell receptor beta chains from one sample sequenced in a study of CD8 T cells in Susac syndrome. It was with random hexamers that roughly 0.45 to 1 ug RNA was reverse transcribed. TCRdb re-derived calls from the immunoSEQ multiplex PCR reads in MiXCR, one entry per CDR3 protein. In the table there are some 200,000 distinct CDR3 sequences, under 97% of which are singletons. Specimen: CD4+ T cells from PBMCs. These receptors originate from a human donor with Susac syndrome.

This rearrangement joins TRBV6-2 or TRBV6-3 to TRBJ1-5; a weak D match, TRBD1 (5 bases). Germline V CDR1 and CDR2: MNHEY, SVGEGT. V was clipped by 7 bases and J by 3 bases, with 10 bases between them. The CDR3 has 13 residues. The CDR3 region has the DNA TGTGCCAGCAACCAGGGTTACAATCAGCCCCAGCATTTT. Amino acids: CASNQGYNQPQHF.

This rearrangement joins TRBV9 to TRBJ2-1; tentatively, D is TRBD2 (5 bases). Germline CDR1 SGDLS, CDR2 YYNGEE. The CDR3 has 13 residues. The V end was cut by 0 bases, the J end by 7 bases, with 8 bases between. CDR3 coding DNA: TGTGCCAGCAGCGTAGCGAGGGATAATGAGCAGTTCTTC. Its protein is CASSVARDNEQFF.

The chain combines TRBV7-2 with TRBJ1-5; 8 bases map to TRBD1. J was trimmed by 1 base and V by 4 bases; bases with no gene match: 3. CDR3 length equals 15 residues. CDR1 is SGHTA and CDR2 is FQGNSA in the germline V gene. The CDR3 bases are TGTGCCAGCAGCTCAGGACAGGGCAGCAATCAGCCCCAGCATTTT. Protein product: CASSSGQGSNQPQHF.

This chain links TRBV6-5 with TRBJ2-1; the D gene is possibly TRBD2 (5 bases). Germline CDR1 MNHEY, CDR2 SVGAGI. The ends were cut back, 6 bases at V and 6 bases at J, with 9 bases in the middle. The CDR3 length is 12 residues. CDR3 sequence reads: CASSRGFNEQFF. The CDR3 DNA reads TGTGCCAGCAGCCGGGGTTTCAATGAGCAGTTCTTC.

The CDR3 nucleotides read TGTGCCAGCAGCCAAGTAAACATTAGGTGGAGCTCCTACAATGAGCAGTTCTTC. Translated: CASSQVNIRWSSYNEQFF. The chain recombines TRBV14 with TRBJ2-1; D uncertain. Trimming left V 1 base short and J 0 bases short, with 16 bases between. Germline loops: CDR1 SGHDN, CDR2 FVKESK. The CDR3 covers 18 residues.

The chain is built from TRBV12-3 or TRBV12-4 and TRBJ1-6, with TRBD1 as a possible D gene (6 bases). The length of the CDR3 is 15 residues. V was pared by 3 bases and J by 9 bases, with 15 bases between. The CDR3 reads CASSLSGGVGSPLHF. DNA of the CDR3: TGTGCCAGCAGTTTGTCCGGGGGCGTTGGTTCACCCCTCCACTTT.

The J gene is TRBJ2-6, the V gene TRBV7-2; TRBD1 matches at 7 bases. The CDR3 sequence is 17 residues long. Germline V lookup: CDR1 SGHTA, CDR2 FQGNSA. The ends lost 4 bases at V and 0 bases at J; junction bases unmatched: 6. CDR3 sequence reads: CASSSQGRGSGANVLTF. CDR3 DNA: TGTGCCAGCAGCTCACAGGGGAGAGGCTCTGGGGCCAACGTCCTGACTTTC.

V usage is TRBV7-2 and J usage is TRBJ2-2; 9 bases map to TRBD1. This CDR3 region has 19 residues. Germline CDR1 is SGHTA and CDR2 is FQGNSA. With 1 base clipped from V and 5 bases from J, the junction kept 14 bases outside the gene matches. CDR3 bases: TGTGCCAGCAGCTTAGTTCCCCCTAGACAGGGGGGGCTGACCGGGGAGCTGTTTTTT. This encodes CASSLVPPRQGGLTGELFF.

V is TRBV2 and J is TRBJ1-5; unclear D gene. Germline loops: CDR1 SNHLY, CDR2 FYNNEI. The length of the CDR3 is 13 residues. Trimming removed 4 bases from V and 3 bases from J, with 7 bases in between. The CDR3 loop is CASSVSNNQPQHF. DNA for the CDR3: TGTGCCAGCAGTGTGTCCAACAATCAGCCCCAGCATTTT.

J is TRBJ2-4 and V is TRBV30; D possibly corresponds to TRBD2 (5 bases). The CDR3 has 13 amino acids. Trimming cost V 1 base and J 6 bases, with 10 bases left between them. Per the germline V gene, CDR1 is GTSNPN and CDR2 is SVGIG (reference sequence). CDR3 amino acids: CAWSGGLGNIQYF. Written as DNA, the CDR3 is TGTGCCTGGAGTGGAGGACTGGGAAACATTCAGTACTTC.